This TCR beta chain was identified during a study of cytomegalovirus exposure and HLA in healthy donors. A note on this clone: What it recognizes is unknown.

A multiplex PCR was run with 60 Vbeta primers and 13 Jbeta primers. TCRdb's table, derived via immunoSEQ multiplex PCR, lists solely in-frame clones and lacks some. This sample has about 130,000 clones, with 80% found just once. Trimming left V 4 bases short and J 5 bases short, with 11 bases between. Germline CDR1 is LGHNT and CDR2 is FRNRAP. The CDR3 consists of 13 residues. Overall study findings and caveats: A classifier reportedly called cytomegalovirus status with high sensitivity and specificity. A later analysis found that most CMV-associated TCR beta chains appeared HLA-restricted.

Specimen: PBMCs. This chain connects TRBV12-5 to TRBJ1-1; D unclear. This sequence originates from a male donor in good health and CMV-seronegative. CDR3 sequence reads: CASGSSAPTEAFF. Written as DNA, the CDR3 is TGTGCTAGTGGTTCCTCCGCGCCTACTGAAGCTTTCTTT.